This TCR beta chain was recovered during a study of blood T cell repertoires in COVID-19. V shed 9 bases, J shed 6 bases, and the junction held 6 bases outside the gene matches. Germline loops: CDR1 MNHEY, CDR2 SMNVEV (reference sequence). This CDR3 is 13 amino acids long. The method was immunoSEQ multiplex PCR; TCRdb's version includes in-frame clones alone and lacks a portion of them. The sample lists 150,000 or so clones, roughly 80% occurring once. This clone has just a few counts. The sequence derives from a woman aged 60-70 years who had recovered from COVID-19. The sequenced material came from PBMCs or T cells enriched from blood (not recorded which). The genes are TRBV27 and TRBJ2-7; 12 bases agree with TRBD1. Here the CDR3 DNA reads TGTGCCAGTAAGGGACAGGGGGCAGTCGAGCAGTACTTC. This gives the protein CASKGQGAVEQYF.